Detailed here is one TCR beta chain. The repertoire was sequenced with immunoSEQ multiplex PCR; TCRdb's copy has only in-frame clones and lacks some. This table has tens of thousands of clones, about 90% appearing once. This record comes from a study of blood T cell repertoires in COVID-19. The germline CDR1 and CDR2 sequences are MDHEN and SYDVKM. This CDR3 is built from 15 residues. The trim removed 6 bases at V and 1 base at J, leaving 7 bases unmatched. Material for sequencing was peripheral blood. The TCR sequence derives from a man older than 75 with active COVID-19. The chain is built from TRBV28 and TRBJ1-2; 8 bases align to TRBD1. CDR3 loop: CASSQQGGNNYGYTF. CDR3 DNA sequence: TGTGCCAGCAGCCAACAGGGGGGAAATAACTATGGCTACACCTTC.